The T cell receptor (beta chain) described here comes from a study of blood T cells in healthy people across ages (dated by TCRdb to the mid-2010s). Study-level background: In model experiments, roughly one uniquely barcoded TCR beta cDNA molecule per two T cells was captured by template switching. Using deep sequencing normalized with unique cDNA molecular identifiers, the study measured how TCR beta repertoire diversity changes with age. For two donors (one aged 18 to 30 and one aged 80 or older), the study analyzed two additional independent replicas of 1 million unique cDNA reads from the same blood draw. Four age groups were formed from the donors: young (average around 15 years), middle-aged (approximately 42), aged (approximately 60) and long-lived (more than 75). To avoid experimental bias, donors of different ages were distributed randomly across sequencing lanes. Results the study describes overall, beyond this receptor: Bulk unsorted PBMC profiling prevented conclusive comparison of naive and antigen-experienced compartments. Total diversity estimates from one million sequenced T cells were considered lower bounds and underestimates. Compared with the aged group, the long-lived group had more naive CD4+ T cells, fewer expanded clones and increased TCR diversity, a pattern suggesting age selection. The percentage of naive T cells measured by flow cytometry correlated strongly with observed TCR beta diversity. Donor CMV infection status was unknown, potentially confounding age-related changes in expanded clonotypes. As age increased, observed TCR beta diversity per million T cells dropped in a roughly linear way, and a significant reduction was already evident by age approximately 40.

Cut back by 6 bases and 6 bases, the V and J ends lie 10 bases apart. The CDR3 numbers 12 residues from cysteine through phenylalanine. The read is trimmed to its CDR3 DNA, 36 bases read in frame from base 1. CDR1 and CDR2 are read off the germline V gene (reference sequence) as MNHEY and SMNVEV. There are a few counts of this clonotype. Its cognate antigen has yet to be identified. The record has no base qualities; no much larger clone is one base away. Library creation used 5' RACE. Sequenced using an Illumina HiSeq 2500. A second about 7 to 12 cycle PCR used a sample-barcoded 5' primer and a J-beta primer mix. A template-switch 5' adaptor carrying 12 random nucleotides introduced a unique molecular identifier onto each TCR beta cDNA molecule. Each sample yielded at least 2.5 million CDR3-containing paired-end reads. First-strand cDNA synthesis was performed from all RNA using the Mint cDNA synthesis kit, with priming by a TRBC-specific oligonucleotide. All cDNA was treated with uracil-DNA glycosylase and then went through a first 18-cycle PCR with the universal primers M1SS and BC2_uni_R. The source study handled its data this way. Normalization of each sample was performed by random selection of 1 million high-quality reads, each carrying a distinct molecular identifier. Instead of being binned into consensus sequences, reads with shared molecular identifiers were discarded. MiTCR, set to a Q25 quality threshold and the strictest error-elimination algorithm, was used for CDR3 identification, clonotype clustering and error correction. A nonparametric unseen species model with Euler transformation was used to estimate lower-bound total TCR beta diversity. The public sequencing data were trimmed at Q25 with fastp and processed into clonotypes with MiXCR by TCRdb, which kept only in-frame beta chains. Rows merge per CDR3 protein into single entries with the most common DNA and genes. None of the V and J calls come from the authors' own analysis; TCRdb made them. The sample table shows about 760,000 distinct CDR3 sequences, and about 56% are seen once. The ten largest account for about a quarter of the sample.

Systemically healthy Caucasian individuals from Russia, approximately 39 in total and aged roughly 6 to 100 years, were included as donors. Each donor gave 8 to 10 milliliters of peripheral blood, collected into EDTA-treated Vacutainer tubes. Ficoll-Paque density-gradient centrifugation was used to isolate PBMCs, with at least 6.5 million per sample. Trizol reagent was used to extract total RNA from the PBMCs, yielding at least 5.5 micrograms per sample. The percentages of naive CD45RAhigh/CD27high T cells were determined by flow cytometry on a PBMC aliquot from every donor. The sequencing sample was made of blood. The chain employs TRBV27 and TRBJ2-3; confidence is insufficient to name the D gene. The clonotype originates from a man in his forties in good health. The CDR3 region reads CASSSRSDTQYF. Read as DNA, the sequence is TGTGCCAGCAGCTCAAGGTCCGATACGCAGTATTTT.